These T cell receptor beta chains were read from a single sample in a study of human T cells and chemical hapten exposure. From the RACE reads, TCRdb called clonotypes with MiXCR, one entry per CDR3 protein. The sample gives approximately 320,000 distinct CDR3 sequences, around 5.5% of which show up once; about 7.7% is in the top ten. The source was whole blood, collected in connection with sensitization to the hapten diphenylcyclopropenone (DPC). These receptors all stem from a woman under 30 with alopecia areata. Some clones in this sample may be carry-over from other donors' samples. The CDR3 runs from the conserved cysteine through the conserved F or W. Fields, in order: CDR3 DNA, CDR3 protein, D gene, V gene, clone size, J gene. D genes are given only for firm matches. For some rows the clone size is stated as once, few or many, or as a class when expanded; others skip it.

TGTGCCAGCAGCCCAGATTTTCAAGGATCACCCCTCCACTTT	CASSPDFQGSPLHF	.	TRBV7-9	few	TRBJ1-6
TGTGCCAGCAGTTACTCGAGGCTAGCGGGGGCTTCCACTGCCTCTTCTTCTAGCACAGATACGCAGTATTTT	CASSYSRLAGASTASSSSTDTQYF	TRBD2	TRBV6-2/TRBV6-3	.	TRBJ2-3
TGTGCCAGCAGCTTGGGACAGCCAGGCTCCTACGAGCAGTACTTC	CASSLGQPGSYEQYF	TRBD1	TRBV7-8	few	TRBJ2-7
TGCAGTGTTGGAACTAGCGGGTTCGGTAGAGAGACCCAGTACTTC	CSVGTSGFGRETQYF	TRBD2	TRBV20-1	few	TRBJ2-5
TGTGCCAGCAGCAAAATGGTGCAGGGTTCGGCTGCCGGGGAGCTGTTTTTT	CASSKMVQGSAAGELFF	.	TRBV4-2	few	TRBJ2-2
TGTGCCAGCAGTGGTCGACAGGGTCGATTTCAGCCCCAGCATTTT	CASSGRQGRFQPQHF	TRBD1	TRBV12-3/TRBV12-4	many	TRBJ1-5
TGTGCCAGCAGTTTTGAGGGGGCGTGGGGGAACAATCAGCCCCAGCATTTT	CASSFEGAWGNNQPQHF	TRBD1	TRBV12-3/TRBV12-4	few	TRBJ1-5
TGTGCCAGCAGCTTGGCTAGCGCGTCCTACAATGAGCAGTTCTTC	CASSLASASYNEQFF	.	TRBV5-4	many	TRBJ2-1
TGCGCCAGCAGCCAGCAACATTTGAACAATGAGCAGTTCTTC	CASSQQHLNNEQFF	.	TRBV4-1	many	TRBJ2-1
TGTGCCAGCAGCCCACGGACCTCTGGGGCCAACGTCCTGACTTTC	CASSPRTSGANVLTF	.	TRBV5-8	many	TRBJ2-6
TGTGCCAGCAGCTTAGTGGGCGGTCAAGAGACCCAGTACTTC	CASSLVGGQETQYF	.	TRBV7-8	many	TRBJ2-5
TGCGCCAGCAGCCAGGGCGGGACAGATCGCTATGGCTACACCTTC	CASSQGGTDRYGYTF	TRBD1	TRBV4-1	few	TRBJ1-2